One and the same sample provided the 11 T cell receptor beta chains below, sequenced in a study of memory CD4+ T cells and cytomegalovirus serostatus. Here immunoSEQ multiplex PCR was the method, and the copy in TCRdb shows in-frame clones only, minus some. Among about 58,000 clones listed, roughly 84% were seen once. The sort gate was single viable CD3+CD4+CD8-CD45RO+ cells for memory CD4+ T cells. Source material: memory CD4+ T cells from blood. The receptors derive from an adult in good health and CMV-seronegative. Some clones in this sample may be carry-over from other donors' samples.

The J gene is TRBJ2-7, the V gene TRBV28, with 14 bases identical to TRBD2. This CDR3 has 18 amino acids. V trimming: 5 bases; J trimming: 4 bases; junction bases outside the gene matches: 13. Germline CDR1 is MDHEN and CDR2 is SYDVKM. CDR3 in amino acids: CASSIPRGLAGEGYEQYF. The CDR3 DNA sequence: TGTGCCAGCAGTATCCCCCGGGGACTAGCGGGAGAAGGGTACGAGCAGTACTTC.

The CDR3 protein is CASSFSGNTDTQYF. The CDR3, as DNA: TGCGCCAGCAGCTTTAGCGGGAACACAGATACGCAGTATTTT. The chain couples TRBV4-3 to TRBJ2-3; 8 positions match TRBD2. CDR1 is LGHNA and CDR2 is YSLEER in the germline V gene. There are 14 residues in the CDR3. V was pared by 5 bases and J by 2 bases, with 3 bases of the junction left unmatched.

This rearrangement joins TRBV10-2 to TRBJ2-3, with 7 bases matching TRBD2. The CDR3 has 15 amino acids. V shed 5 bases, J shed 0 bases, and the junction held 5 bases outside the gene matches. Germline CDR1 and CDR2: WSHSY and SAAADI. The DNA for the CDR3 is TGCGCCAGCAGTAAATATAGCGGGAGCACAGATACGCAGTATTTT. Its protein is CASSKYSGSTDTQYF.

The chain joins TRBV28 to TRBJ1-3, with a weak D call TRBD1 (6 bases). V was shortened by 8 bases and J by 4 bases, with 12 bases between the two germline ends. The CDR3 sequence is 13 residues long. Germline V CDR1 and CDR2: MDHEN, SYDVKM. The CDR3 sequence: CASLGGAGNTIYF. The CDR3 DNA is TGTGCCAGCTTGGGGGGCGCCGGAAACACCATATATTTT.

The CDR3 DNA sequence: TGTGCCAGCAGCGTACTAGCGGCCCAAGAGACCCAGTACTTC. Its translation: CASSVLAAQETQYF. This rearrangement joins TRBV9 to TRBJ2-5; 7 positions match TRBD2. The CDR3 runs to 14 residues. V lost 1 base, J lost 1 base, and 1 base stayed unmatched. CDR1 and CDR2 (germline): SGDLS, YYNGEE.

The V call is TRBV5-1, the J call TRBJ1-2, with D hard to call. The CDR3 sequence is 14 residues long. Trimming removed 0 bases from V and 4 bases from J, with 10 bases in between. The germline gives CDR1 SGHRS, CDR2 YFSETQ. The CDR3: CASSLGSPAYGYTF. The CDR3 region has the DNA TGCGCCAGCAGCTTGGGGTCCCCGGCCTATGGCTACACCTTC.

V and J are TRBV19 and TRBJ2-7; TRBD1 is a possible D gene (5 bases). The length of the CDR3 is 15 residues. Germline V gives CDR1 LNHDA, CDR2 SQIVND (reference sequence). Trimming shortened V by 6 bases and J by 5 bases, and 20 bases separated the two germline ends. The CDR3 region is CASRGHSPLRDEQYF. CDR3 coding DNA: TGTGCCAGTAGAGGACATTCCCCCCTACGGGACGAGCAGTACTTC.

This clone was recorded only once. The chain employs TRBV7-9 and TRBJ1-1, with D perhaps TRBD1 (6 bases). V lost 5 bases and J lost 0, with 13 bases in between. The CDR3 covers 15 residues. CDR1 is SEHNR and CDR2 is FQNEAQ in the germline V gene (reference sequence). The CDR3 loop is CASSPGGGMNTEAFF. The CDR3 DNA reads as TGTGCCAGCAGCCCAGGAGGGGGGATGAACACTGAAGCTTTCTTT.

The chain is built from TRBV5-8 and TRBJ1-5, with unresolved D. V was pared by 2 bases and J by 4 bases, with 13 bases between. The CDR3 runs to 15 residues. Germline V gene data show CDR1 as SGHTS and CDR2 as YDEGEE. CDR3 nucleotide sequence: TGTGCCAGCAGCTTCGATCCGTGGCCGAATCAGCCCCAGCATTTT. It yields the protein CASSFDPWPNQPQHF. Drawing the rest from reference TRBV5-8 and TRBJ1-5, the complete variable domain is EAGVTQSPTHLIKTRGQQATLRCSPISGHTSVYWYQQALGLGLQFLLWYDEGEERNRGNFPPRFSGRQFPNYSSELNVNALELEDSALYLCASSFDPWPNQPQHFGDGTRLSIL.

The table lists this clone with a few counts. J is TRBJ2-5 and V is TRBV28; 12 bases map to TRBD1. The CDR3 is 18 residues long. Germline values: CDR1 MDHEN, CDR2 SYDVKM. V was clipped by 2 bases and J by 4 bases; unmatched bases: 11. Here the CDR3 DNA reads TGTGCCAGCAGTTTAGTGGGTTGGGACAGGGGGCGACGAGAGACCCAGTACTTC. Translation: CASSLVGWDRGRRETQYF. The full variable domain, in which reference TRBV28 and TRBJ2-5 provide the parts outside the CDR3, is DVKVTQSSRYLVKRTGEKVFLECVQDMDHENMFWYRQDPGLGLRLIYFSYDVKMKEKGDIPEGYSVSREKKERFSLILESASTNQTSMYLCASSLVGWDRGRRETQYFGPGTRLLVL.

V and J are TRBV5-1 and TRBJ2-3, with 8 positions matching TRBD1. CDR1 is SGHRS, CDR2 YFSETQ, per germline. The CDR3 loop spans 14 amino acids. With 5 bases clipped from V and 4 bases from J, the junction kept 6 bases outside the gene matches. CDR3 loop: CASSTGGIADTQYF. In DNA form, the CDR3 reads TGCGCCAGCAGTACAGGGGGGATCGCAGATACGCAGTATTTT.